What follows are 21 T cell receptor beta chains derived from one specimen sequenced in a study of OX40 agonist ivuxolimab in advanced cancers. The repertoire was sequenced with immunoSEQ multiplex PCR; TCRdb's copy has only in-frame clones and lacks some. The sample carries 60,000 to 80,000 clones, 65% to 85% recorded once. This specimen consisted of CD4+ or CD8+ T cells sorted from blood, obtained in a trial of the OX40 agonist ivuxolimab. The receptors stem from an adult with an advanced solid tumor such as melanoma, head and neck, liver or kidney cancer.

The rearrangement links TRBV5-1 to TRBJ1-1, with TRBD1 as a possible D gene (5 bases). Trimming cost V 4 bases and J 4 bases, with 17 bases left between them. Germline CDR1 is SGHRS and CDR2 is YFSETQ. This CDR3 region has 15 residues. In DNA, the CDR3 is TGCGCCAGCAGCAAGGTTGGGGCCGGGGGCACTGAAGCTTTCTTT. Translation gives CASSKVGAGGTEAFF.

The chain couples TRBV20-1 to TRBJ1-1; no firm D call. Germline-derived CDR1 and CDR2 are DFQATT and SNEGSKA (reference sequence). The CDR3 is 11 residues long. Trimming stripped 3 bases from V and 3 bases from J, with 5 bases between. The CDR3 loop reads CSASGYTEAFF. The CDR3 DNA reads as TGCAGTGCTAGTGGATACACTGAAGCTTTCTTT.

The CDR3 reads CASSLKRGEKLFF. The CDR3 DNA reads as TGTGCCAGCAGCTTAAAACGGGGGGAAAAACTGTTTTTT. The rearrangement joins TRBV7-3 to TRBJ1-4; possible D gene TRBD1, 5 bases. V lost 1 base and J lost 8, with 8 bases in between. The CDR3 covers 13 residues. Germline V gene lookup returns CDR1 SGHTA and CDR2 FQGTGA.

CDR3 amino acids: CASSKRDREETQYF. As DNA, the CDR3 is TGTGCCAGCAGTAAACGGGACAGAGAAGAGACCCAGTACTTC. V is TRBV6-1 and J is TRBJ2-5; TRBD1 matches 7 bases. Germline CDR1 MNHNS, CDR2 SASEGT. CDR3 length: 14 residues. The trim removed 5 bases at V and 3 bases at J, leaving 6 bases unmatched.

This chain links TRBV11-2 with TRBJ2-3; no definite D call. The CDR3 extends over 11 amino acids. V lost 5 bases to trimming and J lost 8 bases, with 8 bases between them. CDR1 SGHAT and CDR2 FQNNGV come from the germline V gene. This chain's CDR3 is CASSTLSTQYF. The CDR3 DNA reads as TGTGCCAGCAGCACCTTGTCTACGCAGTATTTT.

The chain has TRBV15 and TRBJ1-3; D is uncertain. Germline lookup yields CDR1 LNHNV and CDR2 YYDKDF (reference sequence). V was shortened by 0 bases and J by 4 bases, with 4 bases between the two germline ends. CDR3 length: 13 amino acids. The CDR3 sequence is CATSRDMGNTIYF. The CDR3 nucleotides are TGTGCCACCAGCAGAGATATGGGAAACACCATATATTTT.

The chain couples TRBV2 to TRBJ1-1, with 7 nucleotides matching TRBD1. The CDR3 covers 13 residues. With 6 bases clipped from V and 4 bases from J, the junction kept 5 bases outside the gene matches. Germline values: CDR1 SNHLY, CDR2 FYNNEI. The CDR3: CASRNRGGTEAFF. In DNA, the CDR3 is TGTGCCAGCAGGAACAGGGGAGGCACTGAAGCTTTCTTT.

J is TRBJ1-3 and V is TRBV2; D uncertain. V gave up 3 bases and J gave up 0 bases, with 9 bases separating them. Germline lookup yields CDR1 SNHLY and CDR2 FYNNEI. This CDR3 contains 15 residues. The CDR3 DNA reads TGTGCCAGCAGTGAGTGGGCAGCCTCTGGAAACACCATATATTTT. This sequence encodes CASSEWAASGNTIYF.

The V and J genes are TRBV4-1 and TRBJ2-5; TRBD1 matches at 8 bases. The J call may be incorrect, as the DNA end agrees better with TRBJ2-7. The germline gives CDR1 MGHRA, CDR2 YSYEKL. The CDR3 totals 13 residues. In nucleotides, the CDR3 is TGCGCCAGCACTCAAACAGGGGGCTACGAGCAGTACTTC. Translated: CASTQTGGYEQYF.

This chain joins TRBV7-2 and TRBJ1-2, with 9 bases fitting TRBD1. This CDR3 has 15 amino acids. V shed 7 bases, J shed 8 bases, and the junction held 14 bases outside the gene matches. Germline CDR1 reads SGHTA; CDR2 reads FQGNSA. In nucleotides, the CDR3 is TGTGCCAGCACAAATTTTTGGGGACAGGGCGGGGGCTACACCTTC. This codes for CASTNFWGQGGGYTF.

V usage is TRBV7-8 and J usage is TRBJ1-1; 10 bases line up with TRBD1. V lost 5 bases to trimming and J lost 10 bases; unmatched junction nucleotides: 13. Germline V gene lookup returns CDR1 SGHVS and CDR2 FQNEAQ. This CDR3 region has 15 residues. The DNA for the CDR3 is TGTGCCAGCAGCCTCAGACAGGGGGCGCCCGACGGAGCTTTCTTT. The encoded protein is CASSLRQGAPDGAFF.

This clone was detected only once. This sequence joins TRBV5-1 and TRBJ1-1; possibly TRBD1 for D (6 bases). The V end lost 3 bases, the J end lost 3 bases, and 12 bases lay between the germline ends. There are 14 residues in the CDR3. The germline gives CDR1 SGHRS, CDR2 YFSETQ. The CDR3 DNA reads as TGCGCCAGCAGCTCGGACAGCACCTACACTGAAGCTTTCTTT. It yields the protein CASSSDSTYTEAFF.

The gene calls are TRBV7-8 and TRBJ2-3; 12 bases agree with TRBD2. This CDR3 is 15 amino acids long. Germline CDR1 SGHVS, CDR2 FQNEAQ. The trim removed 4 bases at V and 7 bases at J, leaving 6 bases unmatched. CDR3 nucleotide sequence: TGTGCCAGCAGCTCCTCTAGCGGGGGGGCGTATACGCAGTATTTT. Protein: CASSSSSGGAYTQYF.

V is TRBV7-2 and J is TRBJ1-1, with 9 bases fitting TRBD1. The V gene end was trimmed by 5 bases and the J gene end by 1 base; junction bases not matched to a gene: 5. The CDR3 runs 15 residues. CDR1 is SGHTA and CDR2 is FQGNSA in the germline V gene. In nucleotides, the CDR3 is TGTGCCAGCAGCCGGGACAGGGTGGGGAACACTGAAGCTTTCTTT. Translation: CASSRDRVGNTEAFF.

The J gene is TRBJ2-1, the V gene TRBV2; 10 bases agree with TRBD2. Looked up from germline, CDR1 is SNHLY and CDR2 is FYNNEI. The CDR3 spans 14 residues. J lost 10 bases, V lost 6 bases, and 9 bases had no gene match. DNA for the CDR3: TGTGCCAGCAGGGGTAGCGGGGGGTTCGGAGAGCAGTTCTTC. It specifies CASRGSGGFGEQFF.

The V and J genes are TRBV28 and TRBJ1-2, with TRBD1 matching over 9 bases. V lost 3 bases to trimming and J lost 8 bases; unmatched junction nucleotides: 10. The V gene's germline CDR1 is MDHEN and CDR2 SYDVKM. The CDR3 extends over 15 amino acids. CDR3 nucleotides: TGTGCCAGCAGTTTCACAGGGGGCGCCCTTGGCGGCTACACCTTC. Translating gives CASSFTGGALGGYTF.

This clone turned up a few times. The chain has TRBV18 and TRBJ1-3, with D uncertain. From germline, CDR1 is KGHSH and CDR2 LQKENI. The CDR3 is 15 residues long. The V and J ends lost 2 bases and 0 bases respectively, with 8 bases between them. The CDR3 DNA is TGTGCCAGCTCACCAGGAGGGCTCTCTGGAAACACCATATATTTT. This gives the protein CASSPGGLSGNTIYF.

The CDR3, as DNA: TGTGCCAGTAGACCTCCGGGACTCGGCACAGATACGCAGTATTTT. Protein product: CASRPPGLGTDTQYF. V usage is TRBV19 and J usage is TRBJ2-3; maybe TRBD2 (6 bases). The CDR3 sequence is 15 residues long. Per the germline V gene, CDR1 is LNHDA and CDR2 is SQIVND (reference sequence). The germline V and J ends were trimmed by 6 bases and 1 base, with 14 bases remaining between them.

The gene calls are TRBV9 and TRBJ1-3; possible D gene TRBD1, 5 bases. Germline V gene data show CDR1 as SGDLS and CDR2 as YYNGEE. The CDR3 is 17 amino acids. Trimming pared 0 bases from V and 4 bases from J, leaving 17 bases between. The CDR3 reads CASSVGDSLGGGNTIYF. In nucleotides, the CDR3 is TGTGCCAGCAGCGTAGGGGACTCCCTCGGTGGAGGAAACACCATATATTTT.

The chain is built from TRBV6-1 and TRBJ2-5, with no clear D. The CDR3 covers 14 residues. Trimming pared 2 bases from V and 7 bases from J, leaving 14 bases between. Per the germline V gene, CDR1 is MNHNS and CDR2 is SASEGT. This CDR3 reads CASSESSVRGTQYF. The CDR3 bases are TGTGCCAGCAGTGAATCCAGCGTGAGAGGGACCCAGTACTTC.

V usage is TRBV5-4 and J usage is TRBJ1-4; perhaps TRBD1 as D (5 bases). The V and J ends lost 0 bases and 7 bases respectively, with 7 bases between them. CDR3 size: 13 residues. Germline CDR1 and CDR2: SGHNT and YYREEE (reference sequence). CDR3 sequence: CASSLVGGEKLFF. The CDR3 DNA follows: TGTGCCAGCAGCTTGGTTGGGGGTGAAAAACTGTTTTTT.